The 2 T cell receptor beta chains listed next were all sequenced from one sample in a study of cytomegalovirus exposure and HLA in healthy donors. The PCR had 60 Vbeta and 13 Jbeta primers. The repertoire was sequenced with immunoSEQ multiplex PCR; TCRdb's copy has only in-frame clones and lacks some. The sample holds about 200,000 clones, 83% seen once. The sequenced material came from PBMCs. All receptors come from a girl between 5 and 17 years old in good health and CMV-seronegative.

The chain uses TRBV27 and TRBJ1-4; 9 bases align to TRBD1. Germline V CDR1 and CDR2: MNHEY, SMNVEV (reference sequence). J lost 7 bases, V lost 7 bases, and 10 bases had no gene match. The CDR3 has 15 amino acids. This chain's CDR3 is CASTNTDRGFEKLFF. For the CDR3, the DNA is TGTGCCAGCACCAATACGGACAGGGGCTTTGAAAAACTGTTTTTT.

V gene TRBV27 combines with J gene TRBJ1-1; no definite D call. The V end was cut by 5 bases, the J end by 5 bases, with 18 bases between. Germline V gene data show CDR1 as MNHEY and CDR2 as SMNVEV (reference sequence). CDR3 length equals 15 residues. CDR3: CASSRGLGEGTEAFF. CDR3 DNA sequence: TGTGCCAGCAGTCGCGGACTCGGCGAGGGAACTGAAGCTTTCTTT.